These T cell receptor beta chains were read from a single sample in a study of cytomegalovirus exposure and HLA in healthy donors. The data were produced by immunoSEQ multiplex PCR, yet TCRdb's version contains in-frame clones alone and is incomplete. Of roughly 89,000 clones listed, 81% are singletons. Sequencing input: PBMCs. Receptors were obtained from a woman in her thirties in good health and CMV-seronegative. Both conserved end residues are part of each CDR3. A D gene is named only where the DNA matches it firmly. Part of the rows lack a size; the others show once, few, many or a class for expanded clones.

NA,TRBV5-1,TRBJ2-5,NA,CASSSGPDGTQYF,TGCGCCAGCAGCAGCGGACCCGACGGGACCCAGTACTTC
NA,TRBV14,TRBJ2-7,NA,CASSQEWGSAGHLYEQYF,TGTGCCAGCAGCCAAGAATGGGGATCAGCAGGACACCTCTACGAGCAGTACTTC
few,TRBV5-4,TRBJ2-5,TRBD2,CASSLGGSGRGRETQYF,TGTGCCAGCAGCTTGGGTGGGAGCGGGAGGGGACGAGAGACCCAGTACTTC
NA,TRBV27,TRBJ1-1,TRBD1,CASSVHRGNTEAFF,TGTGCCAGCAGTGTCCACAGGGGAAACACTGAAGCTTTCTTT
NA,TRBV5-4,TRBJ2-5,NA,CASSFMTQRETQYF,TGTGCCAGCAGCTTCATGACACAAAGAGAGACCCAGTACTTC
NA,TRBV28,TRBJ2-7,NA,CASSLGGTVLYEQYF,TGTGCCAGCAGTTTAGGGGGGACAGTTCTATACGAGCAGTACTTC
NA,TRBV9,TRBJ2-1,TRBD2,CASSVDYGGGPANNEQFF,TGTGCCAGCAGCGTAGACTATGGGGGAGGGCCCGCAAACAATGAGCAGTTCTTC
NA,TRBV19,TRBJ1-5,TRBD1,CASSIGTRGQNQPQHF,TGTGCCAGTAGTATAGGGACCCGGGGACAGAATCAGCCCCAGCATTTT
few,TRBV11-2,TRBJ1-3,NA,CASSRGGNSGNTIYF,TGTGCCAGCTCGAGGGGGGGGAACTCTGGAAACACCATATATTTT
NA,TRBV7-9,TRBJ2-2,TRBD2,CASSLQTSGSRTGELFF,TGTGCCAGCAGCTTACAGACTAGCGGGAGCAGGACCGGGGAGCTGTTTTTT
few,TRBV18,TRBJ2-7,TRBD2,CASSPGTSGYEQYF,TGTGCCAGCTCTCCCGGGACTAGCGGCTACGAGCAGTACTTC
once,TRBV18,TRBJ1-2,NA,CASPTEGRGGYTF,TGTGCCAGCCCCACGGAAGGTCGGGGAGGCTACACCTTC
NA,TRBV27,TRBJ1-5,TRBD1,CASSPVRPGTGVGPQHF,TGTGCCAGCAGTCCCGTTCGCCCCGGGACAGGTGTAGGGCCCCAGCATTTT
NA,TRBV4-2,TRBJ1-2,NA,CASSQGGQGGYTF,TGTGCCAGCAGCCAAGGGGGGCAGGGTGGCTACACCTTC
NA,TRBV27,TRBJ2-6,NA,CASSAGTGANVLTF,TGTGCCAGCAGTGCGGGGACTGGGGCCAACGTCCTGACTTTC
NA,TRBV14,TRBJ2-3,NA,CASSQVQDTQYF,TGTGCCAGCAGCCAAGTTCAGGATACGCAGTATTTT
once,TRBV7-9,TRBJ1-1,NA,CSSTQLVSAEAFF,TGTTCCAGCACCCAACTAGTCTCGGCTGAAGCTTTCTTT
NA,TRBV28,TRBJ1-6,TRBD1,CASSYRGLRNSPLHF,TGTGCCAGCAGTTACAGGGGGCTGCGTAATTCACCCCTCCACTTT
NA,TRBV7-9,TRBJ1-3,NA,CASSLDRENTIYF,TGTGCCAGCAGCTTAGATCGGGAAAACACCATATATTTT
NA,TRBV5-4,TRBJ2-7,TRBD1,CASSPRQGGYEQYF,TGTGCCAGCAGCCCGAGACAGGGGGGCTACGAGCAGTACTTC
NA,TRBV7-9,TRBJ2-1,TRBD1,CASSLGERQGILNEQFF,TGTGCCAGCAGCTTAGGCGAGCGACAGGGGATTCTCAATGAGCAGTTCTTC
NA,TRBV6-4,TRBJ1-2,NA,CASSAQAGGFNYGYTF,TGTGCCAGCAGTGCCCAGGCGGGGGGTTTTAACTATGGCTACACCTTC
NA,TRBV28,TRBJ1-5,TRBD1,CASRAGTGGNQPQHF,TGTGCCAGCAGAGCCGGGACAGGGGGCAATCAGCCCCAGCATTTT
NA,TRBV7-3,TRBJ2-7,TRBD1,CASSLKGTGGTYEQYF,TGTGCCAGCAGCTTAAAGGGGACAGGGGGGACCTACGAGCAGTACTTC
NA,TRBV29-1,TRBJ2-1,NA,CSGRTDPYNEQFF,TGCAGCGGACGGACAGATCCCTACAATGAGCAGTTCTTC
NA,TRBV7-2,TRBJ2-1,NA,CASSDLGVSLFF,TGTGCCAGCAGCGATCTCGGGGTCAGTCTGTTCTTC
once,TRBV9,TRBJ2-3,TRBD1,CASSEPGRGYTDTQYF,TGTGCCAGCAGCGAGCCAGGCAGGGGGTACACAGATACGCAGTATTTT
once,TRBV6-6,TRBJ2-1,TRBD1,CASSYSGQGNEQFF,TGTGCCAGCAGTTACTCGGGACAGGGGAATGAGCAGTTCTTC
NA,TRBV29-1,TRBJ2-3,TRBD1,CSVGQGADTQYF,TGCAGCGTGGGACAGGGGGCAGATACGCAGTATTTT
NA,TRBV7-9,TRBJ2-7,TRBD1,CASSLALLRDSSYEQYF,TGTGCCAGCAGCTTGGCCCTTCTCCGGGACAGTTCCTACGAGCAGTACTTC
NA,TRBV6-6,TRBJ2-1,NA,CASSPTGYNEQFF,TGTGCCAGCAGTCCCACAGGGTACAATGAGCAGTTCTTC
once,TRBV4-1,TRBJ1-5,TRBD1,CASSPGTVSNQPQHF,TGCGCCAGCAGCCCGGGGACAGTTAGCAATCAGCCCCAGCATTTT
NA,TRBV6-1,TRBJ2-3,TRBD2,CASSTPGLASDTQYF,TGTGCCAGCAGTACACCGGGACTAGCCTCCGATACGCAGTATTTT
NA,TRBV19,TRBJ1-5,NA,CASIRGINQPQHF,TGTGCCAGTATAAGGGGGATAAATCAGCCCCAGCATTTT
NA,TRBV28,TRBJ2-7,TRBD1,CASSSRDRVGYEQYF,TGTGCCAGCAGTTCCCGCGACAGGGTGGGCTACGAGCAGTACTTC
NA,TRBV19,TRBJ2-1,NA,CALFEGEEFSYNEQFF,TGTGCCCTATTCGAGGGGGAAGAATTCTCCTACAATGAGCAGTTCTTC
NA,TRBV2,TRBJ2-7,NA,CASSGTVPEQYF,TGTGCCAGCAGTGGGACAGTACCCGAGCAGTACTTC
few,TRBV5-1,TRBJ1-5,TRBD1,CASSPGQGAIRIF,TGCGCCAGCAGCCCAGGACAGGGGGCAATCCGAATTTTT
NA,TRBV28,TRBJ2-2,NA,CASSLNWGRNTGELFF,TGTGCCAGCAGTCTAAACTGGGGGCGGAACACCGGGGAGCTGTTTTTT
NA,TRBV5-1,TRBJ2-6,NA,CASSLGTVHSSGANVLTF,TGCGCCAGCAGCTTGGGGACAGTTCACAGCTCTGGGGCCAACGTCCTGACTTTC
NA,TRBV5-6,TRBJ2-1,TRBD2,CASSLEGSGSLREQFF,TGTGCCAGCAGCTTGGAAGGTAGCGGGAGTTTGAGAGAGCAGTTCTTC
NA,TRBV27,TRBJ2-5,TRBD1,CASSPSGTEETQYF,TGTGCCAGCAGTCCCTCCGGGACAGAAGAGACCCAGTACTTC